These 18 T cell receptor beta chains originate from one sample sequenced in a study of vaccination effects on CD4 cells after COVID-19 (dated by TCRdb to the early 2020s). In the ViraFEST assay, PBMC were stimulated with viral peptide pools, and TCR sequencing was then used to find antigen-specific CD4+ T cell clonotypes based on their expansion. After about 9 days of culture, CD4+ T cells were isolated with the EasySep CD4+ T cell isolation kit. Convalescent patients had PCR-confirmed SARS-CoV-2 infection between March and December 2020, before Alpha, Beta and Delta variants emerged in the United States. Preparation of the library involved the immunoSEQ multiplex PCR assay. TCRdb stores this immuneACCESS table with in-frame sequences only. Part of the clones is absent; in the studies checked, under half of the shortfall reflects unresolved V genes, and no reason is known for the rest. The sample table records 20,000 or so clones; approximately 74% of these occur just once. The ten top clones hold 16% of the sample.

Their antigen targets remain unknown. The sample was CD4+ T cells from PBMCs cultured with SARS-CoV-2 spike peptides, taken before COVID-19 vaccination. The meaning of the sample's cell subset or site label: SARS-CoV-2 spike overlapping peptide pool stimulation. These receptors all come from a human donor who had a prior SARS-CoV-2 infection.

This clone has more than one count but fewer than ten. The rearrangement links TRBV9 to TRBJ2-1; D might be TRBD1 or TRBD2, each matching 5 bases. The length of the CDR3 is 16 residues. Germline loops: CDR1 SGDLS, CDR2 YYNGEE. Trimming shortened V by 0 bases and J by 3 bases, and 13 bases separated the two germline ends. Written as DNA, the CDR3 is TGTGCCAGCAGCGTAGATATCAGGGACCTCTACAATGAGCAGTTCTTC. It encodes CASSVDIRDLYNEQFF. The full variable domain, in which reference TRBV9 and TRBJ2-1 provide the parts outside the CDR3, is DSGVTQTPKHLITATGQRVTLRCSPRSGDLSVYWYQQSLDQGLQFLIQYYNGEERAKGNILERFSAQQFPDLHSELNLSSLELGDSALYFCASSVDIRDLYNEQFFGPGTRLTVL.

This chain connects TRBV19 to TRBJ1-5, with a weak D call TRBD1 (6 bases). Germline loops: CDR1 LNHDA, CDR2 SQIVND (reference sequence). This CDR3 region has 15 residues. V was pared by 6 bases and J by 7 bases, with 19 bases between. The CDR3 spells CASRPPGARGQPQHF. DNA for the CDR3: TGTGCCAGTAGGCCCCCGGGGGCGCGAGGCCAGCCCCAGCATTTT.

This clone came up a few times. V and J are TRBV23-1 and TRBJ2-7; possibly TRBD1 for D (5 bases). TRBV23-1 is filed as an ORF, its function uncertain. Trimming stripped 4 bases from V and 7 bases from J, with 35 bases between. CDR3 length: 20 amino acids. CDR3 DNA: TGCGCCAGCAGTCTCCTCTCGGTCCCCCAGGGTCCTCAGATCCCTGGAGAGCAGTACTTC. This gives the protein CASSLLSVPQGPQIPGEQYF.

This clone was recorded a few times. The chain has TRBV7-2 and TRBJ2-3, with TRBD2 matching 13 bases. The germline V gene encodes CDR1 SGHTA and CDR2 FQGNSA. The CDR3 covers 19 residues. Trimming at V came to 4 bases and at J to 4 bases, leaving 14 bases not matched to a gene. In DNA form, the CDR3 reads TGTGCCAGCAGCTCTGAAACCTTTCCGGGACTAGCGGGACCAGATACGCAGTATTTT. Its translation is CASSSETFPGLAGPDTQYF. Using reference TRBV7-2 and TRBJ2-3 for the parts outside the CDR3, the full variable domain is GAGVSQSPSNKVTEKGKDVELRCDPISGHTALYWYRQSLGQGLEFLIYFQGNSAPDKSGLPSDRFSAERTGGSVSTLTIQRTQQEDSAVYLCASSSETFPGLAGPDTQYFGPGTRLTVL.

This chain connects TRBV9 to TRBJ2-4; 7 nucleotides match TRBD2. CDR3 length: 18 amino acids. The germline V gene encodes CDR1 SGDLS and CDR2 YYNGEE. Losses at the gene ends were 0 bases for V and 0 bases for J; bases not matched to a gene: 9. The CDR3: CASSVAGLPHLAKNIQYF. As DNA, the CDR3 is TGTGCCAGCAGCGTAGCGGGACTACCCCATCTAGCCAAAAACATTCAGTACTTC. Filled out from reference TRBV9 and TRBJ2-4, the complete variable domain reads DSGVTQTPKHLITATGQRVTLRCSPRSGDLSVYWYQQSLDQGLQFLIQYYNGEERAKGNILERFSAQQFPDLHSELNLSSLELGDSALYFCASSVAGLPHLAKNIQYFGAGTRLSVL.

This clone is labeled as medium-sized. The CDR3 protein is CASSLAAVYYEQYF. CDR3 bases: TGTGCCAGCAGCTTAGCGGCAGTGTACTACGAGCAGTACTTC. The chain joins TRBV11-2 to TRBJ2-7; D unclear. CDR1 is SGHAT, CDR2 FQNNGV, per germline. The CDR3 contains 14 residues. Trimming left V 1 base short and J 3 bases short, with 10 bases between.

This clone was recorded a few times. CDR3 DNA sequence: TGTGCCAGCAGCGTCACGACAGGTACCCTCTCTGGGGCCAACGTCCTGACTTTC. This gives the protein CASSVTTGTLSGANVLTF. The chain uses TRBV9 and TRBJ2-6, with a weak D call TRBD1 (6 bases). V was pared by 2 bases and J by 0 bases, with 15 bases between. The germline V gene has CDR1 SGDLS and CDR2 YYNGEE. The CDR3 is made up of 18 amino acids. Drawing the rest from reference TRBV9 and TRBJ2-6, the complete variable domain is DSGVTQTPKHLITATGQRVTLRCSPRSGDLSVYWYQQSLDQGLQFLIQYYNGEERAKGNILERFSAQQFPDLHSELNLSSLELGDSALYFCASSVTTGTLSGANVLTFGAGSRLTVL.

The CDR3 region has the DNA TGCGCCAGCAGCTTGTACGGTAGCGGGGATCAAGAGACCCAGTACTTC. It codes for CASSLYGSGDQETQYF. The chain uses TRBV5-1 and TRBJ2-5, with 8 bases matching TRBD2. The germline V gene encodes CDR1 SGHRS and CDR2 YFSETQ. The ends lost 1 base at V and 2 bases at J; junction bases unmatched: 7. The CDR3 contains 16 residues. Full variable domain (outside the CDR3, taken from reference TRBV5-1 and TRBJ2-5): KAGVTQTPRYLIKTRGQQVTLSCSPISGHRSVSWYQQTPGQGLQFLFEYFSETQRNKGNFPGRFSGRQFSNSRSEMNVSTLELGDSALYLCASSLYGSGDQETQYFGPGTRLLVL.

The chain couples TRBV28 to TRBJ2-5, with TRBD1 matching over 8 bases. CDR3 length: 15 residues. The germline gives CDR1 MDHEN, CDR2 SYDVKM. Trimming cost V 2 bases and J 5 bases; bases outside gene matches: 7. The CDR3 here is CASSLPAGGGETQYF. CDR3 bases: TGTGCCAGCAGTTTACCCGCAGGGGGCGGCGAGACCCAGTACTTC.

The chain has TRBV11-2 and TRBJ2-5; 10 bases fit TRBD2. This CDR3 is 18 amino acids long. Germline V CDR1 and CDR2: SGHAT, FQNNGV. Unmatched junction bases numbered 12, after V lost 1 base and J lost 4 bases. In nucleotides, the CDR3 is TGTGCCAGCAGCTTAGGAGCAAGCGGGGGGGGTTTTGGAGAGACCCAGTACTTC. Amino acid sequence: CASSLGASGGGFGETQYF.

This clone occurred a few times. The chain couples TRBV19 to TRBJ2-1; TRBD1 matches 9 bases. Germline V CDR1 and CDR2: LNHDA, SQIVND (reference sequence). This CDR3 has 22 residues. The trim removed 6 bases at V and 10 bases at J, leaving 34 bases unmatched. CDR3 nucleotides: TGTGCCAGTAGCCGAGTCCCGGGACAGGGAATATCCTCAAAAGATTTGAAGGGGGAGCAGTTCTTC. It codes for CASSRVPGQGISSKDLKGEQFF.

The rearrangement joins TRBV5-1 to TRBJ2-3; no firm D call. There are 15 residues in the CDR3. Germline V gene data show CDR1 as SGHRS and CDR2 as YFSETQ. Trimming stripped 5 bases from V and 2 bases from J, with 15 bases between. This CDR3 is CASSGVAATTDTQYF. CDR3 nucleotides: TGCGCCAGCAGTGGGGTTGCTGCTACCACAGATACGCAGTATTTT.

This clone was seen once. CDR3 coding DNA: TGCAGCGTTGAAGGGACAGGGGCTGGGGCCAACGTCCTGACTTTC. Its protein product is CSVEGTGAGANVLTF. V gene TRBV29-1 combines with J gene TRBJ2-6; 9 positions match TRBD1. After removal of 1 base from V and 2 bases from J, the junction contained 0 bases not matched to a gene. CDR1 SQVTM and CDR2 ANQGSEA come from the germline V gene. CDR3 length: 15 residues.

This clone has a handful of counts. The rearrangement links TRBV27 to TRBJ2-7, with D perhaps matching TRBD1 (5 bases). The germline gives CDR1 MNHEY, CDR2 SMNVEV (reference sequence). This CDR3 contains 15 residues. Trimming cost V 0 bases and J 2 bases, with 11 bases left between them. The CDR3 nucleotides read TGTGCCAGCAGTTTATCCGCAGGGTACCCCTACGAGCAGTACTTC. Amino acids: CASSLSAGYPYEQYF.

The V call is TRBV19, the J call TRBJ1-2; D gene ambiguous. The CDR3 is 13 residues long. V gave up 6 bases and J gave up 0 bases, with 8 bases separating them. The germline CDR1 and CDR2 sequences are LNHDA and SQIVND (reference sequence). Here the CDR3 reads CASRLIPNYGYTF. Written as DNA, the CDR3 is TGTGCCAGTAGGTTGATCCCTAACTATGGCTACACCTTC.

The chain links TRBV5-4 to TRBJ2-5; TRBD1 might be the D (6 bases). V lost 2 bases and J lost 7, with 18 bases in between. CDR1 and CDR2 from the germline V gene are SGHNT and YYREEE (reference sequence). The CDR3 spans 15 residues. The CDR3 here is CASSLRQGPVGTQYF. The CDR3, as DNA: TGTGCCAGCAGCTTAAGGCAGGGGCCTGTAGGGACCCAGTACTTC.

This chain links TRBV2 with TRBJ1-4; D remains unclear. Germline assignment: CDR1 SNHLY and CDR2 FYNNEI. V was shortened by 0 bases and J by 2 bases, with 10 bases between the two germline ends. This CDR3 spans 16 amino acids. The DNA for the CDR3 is TGTGCCAGCAGTGAAGCAATGGGTTTGACTAATGAAAAACTGTTTTTT. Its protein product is CASSEAMGLTNEKLFF.

CDR3 in DNA: TGCAGCGTTGAAAGGGGGGCCGGGGAGACCCAGTACTTC. Translated: CSVERGAGETQYF. The rearrangement links TRBV29-1 to TRBJ2-5; D is perhaps TRBD1 or TRBD2 (6 bases each). Trimming shortened V by 2 bases and J by 5 bases, and 12 bases separated the two germline ends. This CDR3 is 13 amino acids long. Germline CDR1 reads SQVTM; CDR2 reads ANQGSEA.